The subject of this entry is one TCR beta chain. The entry originates in a study of blood T cell repertoires in COVID-19. The wider study: Samples of COVID-19 (acute and convalescent) were obtained from the United States, Italy and Spain. T cells, B-cell-depleted T cells, or PBMCs provided the cDNA or gDNA that served as material.

In the authors' workflow: Amplifying reference gene primers gave estimates of nucleated cell counts. Measured with immunoSEQ multiplex PCR; TCRdb has only the in-frame clones, and not every one. V and J calls and clone size are copied from that table; D and trimming were computed from the DNA. The table lists around 220,000 clones, roughly 76% of them singletons. The clonotype was recovered from a human donor in a cohort sampled during active COVID-19. Sequenced: peripheral blood.

CDR3 DNA: TGTGCCAGCAGCTTAGGCTCTAGCGGGAAAGAGACCCAGTACTTC. Encoded protein: CASSLGSSGKETQYF. V is TRBV11-1 and J is TRBJ2-5, with 9 bases lining up with TRBD2. CDR1 SGHAT and CDR2 FQDESV come from the germline V gene (reference sequence). The CDR3 sequence is 15 residues long. The V segment lost 1 base and the J segment 3 bases; nucleotides outside the gene matches: 3.